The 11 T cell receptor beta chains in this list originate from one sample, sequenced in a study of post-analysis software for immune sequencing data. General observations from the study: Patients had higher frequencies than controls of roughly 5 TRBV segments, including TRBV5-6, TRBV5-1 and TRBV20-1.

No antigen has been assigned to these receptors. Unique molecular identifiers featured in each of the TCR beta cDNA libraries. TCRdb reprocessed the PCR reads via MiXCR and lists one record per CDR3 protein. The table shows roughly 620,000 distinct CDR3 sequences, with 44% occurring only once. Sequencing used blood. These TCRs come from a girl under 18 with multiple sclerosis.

CDR3 DNA: TGTGCCAGCGCAAAATATAGCAATCAGCCCCAGCATTTT. Amino acid sequence: CASAKYSNQPQHF. The V gene is TRBV6-5, the J gene TRBJ1-5, with D uncertain. The germline V and J ends were trimmed by 8 bases and 0 bases, with 8 bases remaining between them. Germline V gene data show CDR1 as MNHEY and CDR2 as SVGAGI. This CDR3 has 13 amino acids.

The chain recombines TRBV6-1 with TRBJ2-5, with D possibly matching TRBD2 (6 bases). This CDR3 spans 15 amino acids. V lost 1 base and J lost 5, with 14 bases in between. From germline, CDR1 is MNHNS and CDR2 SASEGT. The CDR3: CASSEGGGISETQYF. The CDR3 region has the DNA TGTGCCAGCAGTGAAGGGGGCGGGATTAGTGAGACCCAGTACTTC.

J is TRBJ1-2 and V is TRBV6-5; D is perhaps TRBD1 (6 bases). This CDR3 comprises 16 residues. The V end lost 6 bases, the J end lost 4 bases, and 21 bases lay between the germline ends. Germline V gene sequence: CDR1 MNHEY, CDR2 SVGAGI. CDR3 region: CASSRDTRGLAYGYTF. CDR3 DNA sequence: TGTGCCAGCAGCAGGGACACCCGGGGCCTGGCCTATGGCTACACCTTC.

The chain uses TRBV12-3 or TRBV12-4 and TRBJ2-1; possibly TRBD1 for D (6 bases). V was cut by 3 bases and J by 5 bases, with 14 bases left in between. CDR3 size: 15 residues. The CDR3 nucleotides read TGTGCCAGCAGTTTGGTGGGGGCGCGGGACAATGAGCAGTTCTTC. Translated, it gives CASSLVGARDNEQFF.

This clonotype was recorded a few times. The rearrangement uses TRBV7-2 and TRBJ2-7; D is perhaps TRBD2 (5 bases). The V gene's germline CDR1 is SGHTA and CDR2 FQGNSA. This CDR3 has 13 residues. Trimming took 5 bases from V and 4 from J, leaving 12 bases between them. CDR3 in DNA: TGTGCCAGCAGCCCCCCCGAGGGTTACGAGCAGTACTTC. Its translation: CASSPPEGYEQYF.

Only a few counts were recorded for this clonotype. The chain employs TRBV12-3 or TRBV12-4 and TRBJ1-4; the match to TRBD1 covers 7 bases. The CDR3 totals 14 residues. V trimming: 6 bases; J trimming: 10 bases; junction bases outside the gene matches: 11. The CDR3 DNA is TGTGCCAGCAGGCCCGGGACAGAAGGCCTAAAACTGTTTTTT. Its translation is CASRPGTEGLKLFF.

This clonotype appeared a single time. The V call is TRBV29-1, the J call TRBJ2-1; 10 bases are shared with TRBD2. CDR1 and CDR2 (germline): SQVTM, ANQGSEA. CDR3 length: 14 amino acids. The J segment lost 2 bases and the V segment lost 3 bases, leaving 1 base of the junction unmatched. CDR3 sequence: CSVDGTSAYNEQFF. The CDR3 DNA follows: TGCAGCGTTGATGGGACTAGCGCCTACAATGAGCAGTTCTTC.

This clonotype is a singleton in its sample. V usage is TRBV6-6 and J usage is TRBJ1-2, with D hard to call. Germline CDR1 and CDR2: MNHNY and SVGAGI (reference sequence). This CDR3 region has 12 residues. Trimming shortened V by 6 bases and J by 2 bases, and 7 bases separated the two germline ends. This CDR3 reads CASRSGNYGYTF. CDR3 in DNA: TGTGCCAGCAGATCCGGAAACTATGGCTACACCTTC.

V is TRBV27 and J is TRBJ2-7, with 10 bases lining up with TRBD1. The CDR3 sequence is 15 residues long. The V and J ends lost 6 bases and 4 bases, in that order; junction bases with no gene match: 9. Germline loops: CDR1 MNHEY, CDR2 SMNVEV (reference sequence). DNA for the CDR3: TGTGCCAGCAGCCAGATAGGGGACAGGGGTTACGAGCAGTACTTC. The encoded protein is CASSQIGDRGYEQYF.

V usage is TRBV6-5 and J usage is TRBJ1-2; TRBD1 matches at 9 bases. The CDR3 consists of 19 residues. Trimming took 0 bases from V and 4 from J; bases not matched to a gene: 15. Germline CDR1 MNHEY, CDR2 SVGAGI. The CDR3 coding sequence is TGTGCCAGCAGTTACTCGGGACCAAGGGACAGGGAGGGACGCTATGGCTACACCTTC. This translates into CASSYSGPRDREGRYGYTF.

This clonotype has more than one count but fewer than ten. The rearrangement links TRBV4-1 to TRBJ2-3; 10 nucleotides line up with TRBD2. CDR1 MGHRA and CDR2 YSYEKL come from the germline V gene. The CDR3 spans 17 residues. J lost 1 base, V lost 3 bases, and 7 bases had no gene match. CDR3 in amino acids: CASSHETGTSGTDTQYF. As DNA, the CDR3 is TGCGCCAGCAGCCACGAAACGGGGACTAGCGGCACAGATACGCAGTATTTT.